This entry lists 24 T cell receptor beta chains sequenced from one sample in a study of blood T cell repertoires in COVID-19. The repertoire was sequenced with immunoSEQ multiplex PCR; TCRdb's copy has only in-frame clones and lacks some. The sample holds 250,000 to 400,000 clones, around 88% seen once. The material sequenced was peripheral blood. The receptors come from a woman aged 25 to 39 with COVID-19, enrolled during active disease.

This clone was detected once. The chain uses TRBV20-1 and TRBJ1-6; D is undetermined. Trimming cost V 6 bases and J 12 bases, with 3 bases left between them. Germline CDR1 reads DFQATT; CDR2 reads SNEGSKA (reference sequence). This CDR3 has 8 residues. For the CDR3, the DNA is TGCAGTGCCGGACCCCTCCACTTT. Protein: CSAGPLHF.

This clone was found once. The V gene is TRBV15, the J gene TRBJ2-1; TRBD1 matches 9 bases. CDR3 length equals 16 residues. The ends lost 0 bases at V and 3 bases at J; junction bases unmatched: 3. Germline V gene lookup returns CDR1 LNHNV and CDR2 YYDKDF (reference sequence). The CDR3 region is CATSREGTGIYNEQFF. The CDR3 DNA is TGTGCCACCAGCAGAGAAGGGACAGGGATCTACAATGAGCAGTTCTTC.

The chain uses TRBV9 and TRBJ1-4; 7 positions agree with TRBD1. This CDR3 is built from 14 residues. The V gene's germline CDR1 is SGDLS and CDR2 YYNGEE. V gave up 3 bases and J gave up 3 bases; unmatched junction bases: 2. The CDR3 spells CASSAGQSNEKLFF. The CDR3 DNA reads TGTGCCAGCAGCGCGGGACAGTCTAATGAAAAACTGTTTTTT. The full variable domain, its missing parts supplied by reference TRBV9 and TRBJ1-4, is DSGVTQTPKHLITATGQRVTLRCSPRSGDLSVYWYQQSLDQGLQFLIQYYNGEERAKGNILERFSAQQFPDLHSELNLSSLELGDSALYFCASSAGQSNEKLFFGSGTQLSVL.

V usage is TRBV2 and J usage is TRBJ1-5; D may be TRBD1 (5 bases). V was trimmed by 4 bases and J by 0 bases, leaving 10 bases between them. The germline V gene has CDR1 SNHLY and CDR2 FYNNEI. The CDR3 runs to 15 residues. CDR3 sequence reads: CASSGGDYSNQPQHF. The CDR3 DNA sequence: TGTGCCAGCAGTGGGGGGGACTATAGCAATCAGCCCCAGCATTTT.

V usage is TRBV2 and J usage is TRBJ1-1; TRBD1 is a possible D gene (5 bases). Per the germline V gene, CDR1 is SNHLY and CDR2 is FYNNEI. The germline V and J ends were trimmed by 2 bases and 0 bases, with 7 bases remaining between them. The CDR3 is 14 residues long. CDR3 DNA: TGTGCCAGCAGTGAACAGGGAATGAACACTGAAGCTTTCTTT. Translation: CASSEQGMNTEAFF.

This clone has more than one count but fewer than ten. This chain joins TRBV6-2 or TRBV6-3 and TRBJ1-1, with D possibly being TRBD1 (6 bases). Deletions cut 0 bases from V and 1 base from J, with 6 bases between. The CDR3 totals 14 residues. CDR1 is MNHEY, CDR2 SVGEGT, per germline. In DNA form, the CDR3 reads TGTGCCAGCAGTTACTCAGGGGGGAACACTGAAGCTTTCTTT. Its protein product is CASSYSGGNTEAFF.

The genes are TRBV18 and TRBJ1-5, with a tentative D call TRBD1 (5 bases). V was pared by 5 bases and J by 6 bases, with 11 bases between. CDR1 KGHSH and CDR2 LQKENI come from the germline V gene. The CDR3 loop spans 13 amino acids. The CDR3 nucleotides read TGTGCCAGCTCAGGGGGGGGTACTCAGCCCCAGCATTTT. This encodes CASSGGGTQPQHF.

Regarding this clone: Other nucleotide sequences from this sample produce the same CDR3. The chain is built from TRBV19 and TRBJ1-1; 8 bases agree with TRBD1. Germline V gene lookup returns CDR1 LNHDA and CDR2 SQIVND (reference sequence). V lost 4 bases to trimming and J lost 1 base; unmatched junction nucleotides: 2. This CDR3 has 14 residues. CDR3 in DNA: TGTGCCAGTAGTACGGGGACAGGGAACACTGAAGCTTTCTTT. Encoded protein: CASSTGTGNTEAFF.

This clone was picked up one time. The chain is built from TRBV6-6 and TRBJ1-1, with D unresolved. V lost 2 bases to trimming and J lost 2 bases, with 6 bases between them. This CDR3 has 13 residues. Germline-derived CDR1 and CDR2 are MNHNY and SVGAGI (reference sequence). The DNA for the CDR3 is TGTGCCAGCAGTTACAGAACAAACACTGAAGCTTTCTTT. Protein product: CASSYRTNTEAFF.

This sequence joins TRBV6-6 and TRBJ1-6, with D perhaps matching TRBD1 (5 bases). The CDR3 contains 15 residues. The V and J ends lost 6 bases and 0 bases respectively, with 9 bases between them. Germline V gene data show CDR1 as MNHNY and CDR2 as SVGAGI (reference sequence). As DNA, the CDR3 is TGTGCCAGCAGGACAGTCAGCTCCTATAATTCACCCCTCCACTTT. Its translation is CASRTVSSYNSPLHF.

The V gene is TRBV18, the J gene TRBJ2-5; D not resolved. Trimming removed 6 bases from V and 4 bases from J, with 9 bases in between. Germline CDR1 KGHSH, CDR2 LQKENI. The CDR3 extends over 12 amino acids. The CDR3 protein is CASSLLRETQYF. CDR3 DNA: TGTGCCAGCTCCCTACTCCGAGAGACCCAGTACTTC.

The rearrangement uses TRBV29-1 and TRBJ1-2, with 9 bases identical to TRBD1. The CDR3 spans 14 residues. CDR1 and CDR2 from the germline V gene are SQVTM and ANQGSEA. Germline trimming cut 5 bases from V and 7 bases from J; bases unmatched to any gene: 11. The CDR3 DNA follows: TGCAGCGTTTCCCCCTGGGGACAGGGAGGTGGCTACACCTTC. As protein: CSVSPWGQGGGYTF. Based on the CDR3 plus reference TRBV29-1 and TRBJ1-2, the full variable domain is SAVISQKPSRDICQRGTSLTIQCQVDSQVTMMFWYRQQPGQSLTLIATANQGSEATYESGFVIDKFPISRPNLTFSTLTVSNMSPEDSSIYLCSVSPWGQGGGYTFGSGTRLTVV.

The chain combines TRBV15 with TRBJ1-6; tentative D call: TRBD1 (5 bases). Germline assignment: CDR1 LNHNV and CDR2 YYDKDF (reference sequence). V dropped 0 bases and J dropped 5 bases, with 8 bases sitting between them. CDR3 length: 15 amino acids. The CDR3 spells CATSRDPGNNSPLHF. In nucleotides, the CDR3 is TGTGCCACCAGCAGAGACCCAGGGAATAATTCACCCCTCCACTTT.

The gene calls are TRBV11-3 and TRBJ2-2; 7 bases match TRBD2. V was clipped by 4 bases and J by 4 bases; unmatched bases: 9. Germline CDR1 and CDR2: SGHNT and YENEEA. This CDR3 is built from 16 residues. CDR3 protein: CASSSYPGGSTGELFF. CDR3 in DNA: TGTGCCAGCAGCTCCTACCCGGGGGGATCCACCGGGGAGCTGTTTTTT.

V gene TRBV19 combines with J gene TRBJ1-1; 8 bases are shared with TRBD1. This CDR3 is built from 13 residues. Germline V gene lookup returns CDR1 LNHDA and CDR2 SQIVND (reference sequence). Trimming took 9 bases from V and 3 from J; bases not matched to a gene: 6. Here the CDR3 reads CASSSGGDTEAFF. The CDR3 region has the DNA TGTGCCAGCTCGTCAGGGGGCGACACTGAAGCTTTCTTT. Variable domain in full (rest from reference TRBV19 and TRBJ1-1): DGGITQSPKYLFRKEGQNVTLSCEQNLNHDAMYWYRQDPGQGLRLIYYSQIVNDFQKGDIAEGYSVSREKKESFPLTVTSAQKNPTAFYLCASSSGGDTEAFFGQGTRLTVV.

The chain is built from TRBV9 and TRBJ2-2; 10 bases agree with TRBD2. The CDR3 extends over 16 amino acids. Germline CDR1 is SGDLS and CDR2 is YYNGEE. J was trimmed by 1 base and V by 4 bases; bases with no gene match: 4. This CDR3 reads CASSQIAGGNTGELFF. CDR3 bases: TGTGCCAGCAGCCAAATAGCGGGGGGGAACACCGGGGAGCTGTTTTTT.

The chain joins TRBV4-2 to TRBJ2-3; 12 nucleotides line up with TRBD2. Germline loops: CDR1 LGHNA, CDR2 YNFKEQ. With 4 bases clipped from V and 2 bases from J, the junction kept 13 bases outside the gene matches. This CDR3 is built from 19 residues. CDR3 sequence (DNA): TGTGCCAGCAGCCCAACTAGCGGGGGGCCCCCAGGAATCACAGATACGCAGTATTTT. Its protein product is CASSPTSGGPPGITDTQYF.

The gene calls are TRBV18 and TRBJ2-1; TRBD1 matches at 8 bases. Per the germline V gene, CDR1 is KGHSH and CDR2 is LQKENI. CDR3 length: 13 amino acids. V trimming: 6 bases; J trimming: 7 bases; junction bases outside the gene matches: 5. The CDR3: CASSLTGGNEQFF. In DNA, the CDR3 is TGTGCCAGCTCTCTTACAGGGGGGAATGAGCAGTTCTTC.

This rearrangement joins TRBV2 to TRBJ1-6; D unresolved. This CDR3 has 14 residues. Per germline, CDR1 SNHLY and CDR2 FYNNEI. Trimming cost V 5 bases and J 5 bases, with 10 bases left between them. The CDR3 coding sequence is TGTGCCAGCAGTTCATCCGGGAATAATTCACCCCTCCACTTT. It encodes CASSSSGNNSPLHF.

The rearrangement joins TRBV28 to TRBJ2-1; D uncertain. The CDR3 is made up of 11 amino acids. Germline V gene sequence: CDR1 MDHEN, CDR2 SYDVKM. V was cut by 5 bases and J by 4 bases, with 3 bases left in between. The CDR3 bases are TGTGCCAGCAGTCCGTACAATGAGCAGTTCTTC. Translated, it gives CASSPYNEQFF.

DNA of the CDR3: TGTGCCAGCAGGCCCGGGACAGGGGGCGAGACCCAGTACTTC. This translates into CASRPGTGGETQYF. This chain connects TRBV28 to TRBJ2-5, with 12 bases that match TRBD1. J was trimmed by 5 bases and V by 6 bases; bases with no gene match: 4. Germline CDR1 is MDHEN and CDR2 is SYDVKM. This CDR3 has 14 amino acids.

The chain carries TRBV6-5 and TRBJ1-2; 10 positions agree with TRBD1. The trim removed 5 bases at V and 9 bases at J, leaving 6 bases unmatched. Germline V gene lookup returns CDR1 MNHEY and CDR2 SVGAGI. This CDR3 contains 13 residues. The CDR3: CASSRRDRGRYTF. The CDR3 DNA reads TGTGCCAGCAGTCGCCGGGACAGGGGCCGCTACACCTTC.

V usage is TRBV2 and J usage is TRBJ1-1, with 9 bases identical to TRBD1. The CDR3 consists of 14 residues. Germline-derived CDR1 and CDR2 are SNHLY and FYNNEI. V shed 6 bases, J shed 3 bases, and the junction held 5 bases outside the gene matches. The CDR3 sequence: CASSRGQGYTEAFF. DNA for the CDR3: TGTGCCAGCAGCCGGGGACAGGGCTACACTGAAGCTTTCTTT.

This clone has a single count. V is TRBV5-1 and J is TRBJ2-5; 7 nucleotides agree with TRBD1. Germline V gene data show CDR1 as SGHRS and CDR2 as YFSETQ. The CDR3 totals 14 residues. V trimming: 4 bases; J trimming: 2 bases; junction bases outside the gene matches: 5. This CDR3 is CASSRGQLQETQYF. Here the CDR3 DNA reads TGCGCCAGCAGCCGGGGACAGCTACAAGAGACCCAGTACTTC.